This T cell receptor beta chain was retrieved from a study of Ad26.COV2.S vaccination and SARS-CoV-2 variants. Study at large: Dosing was one shot or two shots 56 days apart. Whole-study results and caveats: Analyses that measured TCR breadth and depth may have underestimated total T cell responses.

The method was immunoSEQ multiplex PCR; TCRdb's version includes in-frame clones alone and lacks a portion of them. Of 400,000 or so clones in the sample, roughly nine tenths were seen once. The V and J ends lost 5 bases and 3 bases, in that order; junction bases with no gene match: 6. Germline CDR1 reads MNHEY; CDR2 reads SVGAGI. This CDR3 region has 14 residues. With respect to this clone: What it binds is unknown.

Treatment defined: 15 to 20 received Ad26.COV2.S at low or high dose, single or two shots; several received placebo; per-sample allocation not given. On day 63 after the first injection, vaccine and placebo recipients gave samples. Vaccination employed an Ad26 vector expressing the Wuhan-strain SARS-CoV-2 spike. This receptor was taken from a person aged 18-65 years who received the Ad26.COV2.S COVID-19 vaccine or a placebo. The chain joins TRBV6-5 to TRBJ1-2, with TRBD1 identical over 7 bases. This material consisted of peripheral blood, taken in a trial of Ad26.COV2.S vaccine versus placebo. This CDR3 is CASSPLDRDYGYTF. In nucleotides, the CDR3 is TGTGCCAGCAGTCCTCTTGACAGGGACTATGGCTACACCTTC.